Presented here are 16 T cell receptor beta chains from one specimen sequenced in a study of T cells after yellow fever vaccination. TCRdb analysed the 5' RACE reads with MiXCR anew, one entry per CDR3 protein. Here the sample spans 85,000 to 100,000 distinct CDR3 sequences, less than 6% being singletons. The sequencing here drew on CD8+ T cells sorted from PBMCs, taken 10 days after the yellow fever booster vaccination. The receptors originated from a man between 18 and 35 years old who received the YFV17D yellow fever vaccine.

The rearrangement links TRBV11-2 to TRBJ1-6; a weak D match, TRBD1 (5 bases). Trimming shortened V by 6 bases and J by 9 bases, and 15 bases separated the two germline ends. Germline V gene lookup returns CDR1 SGHAT and CDR2 FQNNGV. This CDR3 spans 14 amino acids. The CDR3, as DNA: TGTGCCAGCAGTGGGGGGAGGGCTCGTTCACCCCTCCACTTT. This gives the protein CASSGGRARSPLHF.

The chain has TRBV4-1 and TRBJ2-1; D possibly corresponds to TRBD1 (6 bases). Looked up from germline, CDR1 is MGHRA and CDR2 is YSYEKL. Trimming took off 1 base at V and 7 bases at J, with 14 bases between the two ends. CDR3 size: 15 residues. The CDR3 spells CASSQAGVGPNEQFF. The CDR3 DNA sequence: TGCGCCAGCAGCCAAGCAGGGGTCGGCCCTAATGAGCAGTTCTTC.

This clonotype has ten or more counts. The J gene is TRBJ2-2, the V gene TRBV7-6, with 9 bases matching TRBD1. The CDR3 covers 17 residues. V lost 6 bases, J lost 7 bases, and 15 bases stayed unmatched. Germline-derived CDR1 and CDR2 are SGHVS and FNYEAQ. CDR3 sequence: CASRPFGDRGKVGELFF. CDR3 in DNA: TGTGCCAGCAGACCATTCGGCGACAGGGGGAAGGTCGGGGAGCTGTTTTTT.

This clonotype was observed at least ten times. The V and J genes are TRBV28 and TRBJ2-7; TRBD1 agrees at 9 bases. Per germline, CDR1 MDHEN and CDR2 SYDVKM. The junction had 3 bases not matched to a gene; V was cut back by 5 bases and J by 4 bases. This CDR3 has 13 residues. CDR3 DNA: TGTGCCAGCAGTGGGGACAGGGTGTACGAGCAGTACGTC. This codes for CASSGDRVYEQYV.

This clonotype was seen more than once but under ten times. The chain has TRBV5-4 and TRBJ2-2; no clear D. Germline V gene data show CDR1 as SGHNT and CDR2 as YYREEE (reference sequence). V lost 6 bases and J lost 5, with 8 bases in between. The CDR3 contains 12 residues. This CDR3 reads CASTGETGELFF. CDR3 nucleotide sequence: TGTGCCAGCACGGGTGAGACCGGGGAGCTGTTTTTT.

This clonotype has just a few counts. The chain joins TRBV5-6 to TRBJ1-1; no clear D. CDR1 and CDR2 from the germline V gene are SGHDT and YYEEEE. V dropped 4 bases and J dropped 4 bases, with 20 bases sitting between them. The length of the CDR3 is 16 residues. CDR3 region: CASSQAGVILGTEAFF. Here the CDR3 DNA reads TGTGCCAGCAGCCAGGCGGGAGTTATCTTGGGCACTGAAGCTTTCTTT.

The CDR3 sequence: CAFGRGLGEQYF. DNA for the CDR3: TGTGCCTTCGGACGGGGTCTCGGGGAGCAGTACTTC. V and J are TRBV30 and TRBJ2-7; D is perhaps TRBD2 (5 bases). V lost 7 bases to trimming and J lost 7 bases, with 17 bases between them. The CDR3 runs to 12 residues. Germline CDR1 and CDR2: GTSNPN and SVGIG (reference sequence).

V and J are TRBV6-1 and TRBJ2-7; 9 bases fit TRBD2. CDR1 and CDR2 from the germline V gene are MNHNS and SASEGT. The CDR3 is 15 residues long. V shed 2 bases and J 5 bases; nucleotides not matched to a gene: 7. The DNA of the CDR3 is TGTGCCAGCAGTGAAATACGCGGGGGGGCCCACGAGCAGTACTTC. Protein sequence: CASSEIRGGAHEQYF.

The rearrangement uses TRBV7-6 and TRBJ1-2, with D perhaps TRBD1 (6 bases). The V gene lost 1 base and the J gene lost 5 bases, with 17 bases spanning the gap. The CDR3 length is 16 residues. From germline, CDR1 is SGHVS and CDR2 FNYEAQ. CDR3 sequence (DNA): TGTGCCAGCAGCTTAGGGGGACAAACCTCACAATATGGCTACACCTTC. This sequence encodes CASSLGGQTSQYGYTF.

There are many counts of this clonotype. J is TRBJ2-3 and V is TRBV27; D possibly corresponds to TRBD2 (6 bases). Germline V CDR1 and CDR2: MNHEY, SMNVEV (reference sequence). The CDR3 consists of 20 residues. V gave up 5 bases and J gave up 2 bases, with 29 bases separating them. CDR3 coding DNA: TGTGCCAGCAGTCGACTTGGGACTGCCCCTACCCCTTTGACCACAGATACGCAGTATTTT. It is translated as CASSRLGTAPTPLTTDTQYF.

The chain couples TRBV7-9 to TRBJ1-5; 9 bases fit TRBD1. The CDR3 is 14 amino acids. Trimming took 3 bases from V and 4 from J; bases not matched to a gene: 1. Germline lookup yields CDR1 SEHNR and CDR2 FQNEAQ (reference sequence). This CDR3 reads CASSLDRGNQPQHF. The DNA of the CDR3 is TGTGCCAGCAGCTTGGACAGGGGTAATCAGCCCCAGCATTTT.

This clonotype was counted a few times. J is TRBJ2-6 and V is TRBV4-3; D is possibly TRBD2 (7 bases). The germline CDR1 and CDR2 sequences are LGHNA and YSLEER. Deletions cut 4 bases from V and 3 bases from J, with 13 bases between. This CDR3 region has 16 residues. The CDR3 spells CASSPGGGGGANVLTF. The CDR3, as DNA: TGCGCCAGCAGCCCTGGGGGGGGCGGTGGGGCCAACGTCCTGACTTTC.

The V gene is TRBV3-1, the J gene TRBJ2-2; TRBD1 matches at 11 bases. V shed 0 bases and J 6 bases; nucleotides not matched to a gene: 15. The germline V gene has CDR1 LGHDT and CDR2 YNNKEL (reference sequence). The CDR3 totals 20 residues. The CDR3 nucleotides are TGTGCCAGCAGCCAAGACCGGGACAGGGGGATTGTAAAGGGCCCCGGGGAGCTGTTTTTT. This gives the protein CASSQDRDRGIVKGPGELFF.

At least ten counts were recorded for this clonotype. The V gene is TRBV21-1, the J gene TRBJ2-3; TRBD2 is the table's D call, not checked against the DNA. TRBV21-1 is given as a pseudogene. The CDR3 runs to 17 residues. The DNA for the CDR3 is TGTGCCAGCAGCCCTCACGCGGCGAAGCGGAACACAGATACGCAGTATTTT. Translating it yields CASSPHAAKRNTDTQYF.

The chain combines TRBV2 with TRBJ2-2, with D perhaps being TRBD1 or TRBD2 (5 bases each). There are 14 residues in the CDR3. In germline, CDR1 is SNHLY, CDR2 FYNNEI. The V gene lost 8 bases and the J gene lost 3 bases, with 13 bases spanning the gap. The CDR3 sequence is CASRGGDYTGELFF. In nucleotides, the CDR3 is TGTGCCAGCCGGGGCGGTGATTACACCGGGGAGCTGTTTTTT.

This clonotype was seen a handful of times. V and J are TRBV2 and TRBJ1-6; D might be TRBD1 (5 bases). The germline V gene has CDR1 SNHLY and CDR2 FYNNEI. The CDR3 length is 14 residues. V was trimmed by 7 bases and J by 8 bases, leaving 15 bases between them. The CDR3 region has the DNA TGTGCCAGCAACACGGGGCAGTGGGATTCACCCCTCCACTTT. It encodes CASNTGQWDSPLHF.